The T cell receptor beta chain described here comes from a study of T cell responses to AZD1222 COVID-19 vaccine. The wider study: Second doses were pooled across both intervals (about 4 or about 12 weeks).

This CDR3 has 10 residues. The germline V and J ends were trimmed by 1 base and 8 bases, with 2 bases remaining between them. Data came from immunoSEQ multiplex PCR; TCRdb stores just in-frame clones and leaves some out. Of around 170,000 clones listed, 90% are singletons. The chain uses TRBV12-3 or TRBV12-4 and TRBJ2-5, with D uncertain. The source was peripheral blood, collected on day 0 of AZD1222 vaccination. The TCR sequence derives from an adult in good health. CDR3 coding DNA: TGTGCCAGCAGTTTAGGAACCCAGTACTTC. It specifies CASSLGTQYF.